The rows below give T cell receptor beta chains drawn from one sample of a study of control samples from healthy donors and cancer patients. Here immunoSEQ multiplex PCR was the method, and the copy in TCRdb shows in-frame clones only, minus some. This repertoire includes about 210,000 clones. Sequencing used blood. The source is a woman aged 25 to 39 in good health. The CDR3 runs from the conserved cysteine through the conserved F or W. The D gene is left open where the match is weak.

TRBD2,16,TRBJ2-2,TRBV30,CAWDFSGGAFLGELFF,TGTGCCTGGGACTTCAGCGGGGGGGCCTTCCTCGGGGAGCTGTTTTTT
.,14,TRBJ1-5,TRBV19,CASSMRDGNQPQHF,TGTGCCAGTAGTATGCGGGACGGTAATCAGCCCCAGCATTTT
.,10,TRBJ1-6,TRBV2,CASKGTGPHF,TGTGCCAGCAAGGGCACAGGGCCACACTTT
.,14,TRBJ1-3,TRBV7-8,CASSLGGRENTIYF,TGTGCCAGCAGCTTAGGAGGTCGGGAAAACACCATATATTTT
.,13,TRBJ1-3,TRBV27,CASVGPTGNTIYF,TGTGCCAGCGTTGGTCCCACCGGAAACACCATATATTTT
.,16,TRBJ1-6,TRBV6-1,CASSEAAGRRNSPLHF,TGTGCCAGCAGTGAAGCCGCAGGACGGCGTAATTCACCCCTCCACTTT
.,12,TRBJ2-5,TRBV18,CASSPLEETQYF,TGTGCCAGCTCCCCTTTGGAAGAGACCCAGTACTTC
.,16,TRBJ2-7,TRBV4-1,CASSQDPLGLSYEQYF,TGCGCCAGCAGCCAAGATCCCCTGGGGTTGTCCTACGAGCAGTACTTC
TRBD1,12,TRBJ2-7,TRBV10-3,CAIRTGGGEQYF,TGTGCCATCAGGACAGGGGGCGGTGAGCAGTACTTC
.,13,TRBJ1-2,TRBV3-1/TRBV3-2,CASSLDVNYGYTF,TGTGCCAGCAGCCTGGACGTCAATTATGGCTACACCTTC
.,14,TRBJ1-6,TRBV30,CAWRWGPYNSPLHF,TGTGCCTGGAGGTGGGGTCCCTATAATTCACCCCTCCACTTT
TRBD1,16,TRBJ1-2,TRBV18,CASSPSDPGTGNGYTF,TGTGCCAGCTCACCAAGCGATCCCGGGACAGGGAATGGCTACACCTTC
TRBD1,16,TRBJ1-3,TRBV28,CASTTDRGAAGNTIYF,TGTGCCAGCACGACGGACAGGGGTGCCGCTGGAAACACCATATATTTT
.,15,TRBJ1-1,TRBV6-2/TRBV6-3,CASSYSVQLYAEAFF,TGTGCCAGCAGTTACTCTGTACAGCTCTACGCTGAAGCTTTCTTT
.,12,TRBJ1-5,TRBV6-1,CASSEGYQPQHF,TGTGCCAGCAGTGAAGGGTACCAGCCCCAGCATTTT
.,12,TRBJ1-5,TRBV23-1,CASSPTGGPQHF,TGCGCCAGCAGTCCCACGGGAGGGCCCCAGCATTTT
TRBD1,15,TRBJ1-4,TRBV7-2,CASSSNRGTNEKLFF,TGTGCCAGCAGCTCCAACAGGGGAACTAATGAAAAACTGTTTTTT
.,14,TRBJ2-5,TRBV29-1,CSVWAATLQGTQYF,TGCAGCGTTTGGGCGGCCACACTCCAGGGGACCCAGTACTTC
.,19,TRBJ1-2,TRBV19,CASSIKFSSIALFNYGYTF,TGTGCCAGTAGTATCAAGTTTAGCTCTATCGCCCTCTTTAACTATGGCTACACCTTC
TRBD2,15,TRBJ2-1,TRBV5-1,CASSLGGLAYNEQFF,TGCGCCAGCAGCTTGGGGGGACTAGCTTACAATGAGCAGTTCTTC
TRBD1,15,TRBJ2-7,TRBV7-2,CASSLATTGGYEQYF,TGTGCCAGCAGCTTAGCTACGACAGGGGGGTACGAGCAGTACTTC
.,12,TRBJ2-7,TRBV9,CASSGGAYEQYF,TGTGCCAGCAGCGGAGGAGCCTACGAGCAGTACTTC
.,14,TRBJ1-5,TRBV7-9,CASSLAGSNQPQHF,TGTGCCAGCAGCTTAGCGGGGTCGAATCAGCCCCAGCATTTT
TRBD1,14,TRBJ1-1,TRBV10-3,CAIRGQGVNTEAFF,TGTGCCATCAGAGGACAGGGGGTGAACACTGAAGCTTTCTTT
TRBD1,12,TRBJ1-2,TRBV5-4,CASSRGQDGYTF,TGTGCCAGCAGCAGGGGGCAGGATGGCTACACCTTC
TRBD2,14,TRBJ2-2,TRBV27,CASSFGLAAGELFF,TGTGCCAGCAGTTTTGGACTAGCGGCCGGGGAGCTGTTTTTT
TRBD2,14,TRBJ2-5,TRBV5-1,CASSSGGGAETQYF,TGCGCCAGCAGCTCTGGCGGGGGGGCCGAGACCCAGTACTTC
TRBD2,19,TRBJ2-3,TRBV6-2/TRBV6-3,CASSPTGLAGGGGTDTQYF,TGTGCCAGCAGCCCTACGGGCCTAGCGGGGGGTGGCGGCACAGATACGCAGTATTTT
TRBD1,11,TRBJ1-1,TRBV6-2/TRBV6-3,CASSQGAGAFF,TGTGCCAGCAGTCAGGGGGCGGGAGCTTTCTTT
.,15,TRBJ1-3,TRBV7-2,CASSLGTALGNTIYF,TGTGCCAGCAGCTTAGGGACAGCTCTTGGAAACACCATATATTTT
.,13,TRBJ1-5,TRBV24-1,CATSDSVETLQHF,TGTGCCACCAGTGATTCGGTGGAGACCCTACAGCATTTT
TRBD1,16,TRBJ1-6,TRBV10-1,CASSEARGSYNSPLHF,TGCGCCAGCAGTGAGGCCAGGGGGTCCTATAATTCACCCCTCCACTTT
.,16,TRBJ2-5,TRBV28,CASSFSGVSYQETQYF,TGTGCCAGCAGTTTTAGTGGGGTATCGTACCAAGAGACCCAGTACTTC
.,14,TRBJ1-5,TRBV5-1,CASSLTGAYQPQHF,TGCGCCAGCAGCTTGACGGGGGCCTATCAGCCCCAGCATTTT
.,15,TRBJ1-5,TRBV5-1,CASSLGTFGNQPQHF,TGCGCCAGCAGCCTGGGGACATTTGGCAATCAGCCCCAGCATTTT
.,14,TRBJ1-2,TRBV19,CASSQRAGPYGYTF,TGTGCCAGTAGTCAAAGGGCCGGACCTTATGGCTACACCTTC
.,12,TRBJ1-2,TRBV6-2/TRBV6-3,CASSYSVYGYTF,TGTGCCAGCAGTTACTCCGTATATGGCTACACCTTC
TRBD2,16,TRBJ2-3,TRBV3-1/TRBV3-2,CASSQGLAANTDTQYF,TGTGCCAGCAGCCAGGGACTAGCGGCTAACACAGATACGCAGTATTTT
.,15,TRBJ1-2,TRBV19,CASSMRDTLSYGYTF,TGTGCCAGTAGTATGAGGGACACTTTATCCTATGGCTACACCTTC
TRBD1,16,TRBJ2-2,TRBV10-3,CAISEASQGRVGELFF,TGTGCCATCAGTGAGGCATCACAGGGGCGGGTCGGGGAGCTGTTTTTT
TRBD2,16,TRBJ2-1,TRBV27,CASSSYSGGPSAEQFF,TGTGCCAGCAGTTCATATAGCGGGGGCCCCTCCGCTGAGCAGTTCTTC
.,14,TRBJ2-1,TRBV4-2,CASRGADRANEQFF,TGTGCCAGCCGAGGGGCCGATCGGGCTAATGAGCAGTTCTTC
.,15,TRBJ2-2,TRBV7-9,CASSFGGGAIGELFF,TGTGCCAGCAGCTTCGGAGGGGGTGCCATCGGGGAGCTGTTTTTT
.,13,TRBJ2-7,TRBV5-4,CASSLVQDGEQYF,TGTGCCAGCAGCTTGGTTCAGGACGGCGAGCAGTACTTC